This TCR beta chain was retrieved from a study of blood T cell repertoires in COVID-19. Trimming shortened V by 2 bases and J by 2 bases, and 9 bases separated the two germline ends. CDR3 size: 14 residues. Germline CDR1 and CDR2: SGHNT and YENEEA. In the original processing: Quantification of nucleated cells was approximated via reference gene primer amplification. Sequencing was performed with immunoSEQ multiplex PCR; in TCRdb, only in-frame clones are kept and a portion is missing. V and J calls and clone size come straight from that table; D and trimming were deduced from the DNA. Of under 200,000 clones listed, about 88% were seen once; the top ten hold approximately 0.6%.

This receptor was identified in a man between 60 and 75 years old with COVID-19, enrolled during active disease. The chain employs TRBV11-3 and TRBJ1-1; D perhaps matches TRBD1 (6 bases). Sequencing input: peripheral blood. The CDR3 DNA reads TGTGCCAGCAGCTTACAGGGGTCCAACACTGAAGCTTTCTTT. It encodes CASSLQGSNTEAFF.